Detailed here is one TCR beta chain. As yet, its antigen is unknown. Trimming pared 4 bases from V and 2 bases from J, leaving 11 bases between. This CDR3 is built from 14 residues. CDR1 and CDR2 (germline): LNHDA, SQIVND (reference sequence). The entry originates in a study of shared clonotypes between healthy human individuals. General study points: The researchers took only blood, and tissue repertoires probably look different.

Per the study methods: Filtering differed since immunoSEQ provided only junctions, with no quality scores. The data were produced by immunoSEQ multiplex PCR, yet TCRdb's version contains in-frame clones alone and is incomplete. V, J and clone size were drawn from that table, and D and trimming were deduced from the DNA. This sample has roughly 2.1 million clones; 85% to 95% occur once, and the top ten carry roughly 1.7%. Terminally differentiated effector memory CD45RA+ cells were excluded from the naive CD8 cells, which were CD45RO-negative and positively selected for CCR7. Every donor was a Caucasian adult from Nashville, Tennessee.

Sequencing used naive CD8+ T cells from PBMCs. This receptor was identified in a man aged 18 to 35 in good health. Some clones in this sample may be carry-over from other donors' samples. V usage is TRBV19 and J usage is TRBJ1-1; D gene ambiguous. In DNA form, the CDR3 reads TGTGCCAGTAGTAAATACAGAGAAAACACTGAAGCTTTCTTT. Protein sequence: CASSKYRENTEAFF.